This T cell receptor beta chain was sequenced in a study of T cells after yellow fever vaccination. Findings and limits, study-wide: A minor fraction of clonotypes spanned both CD4 and CD8 compartments. For sorted memory subsets on day 0, almost all vaccine-responding clonotypes were undetectable.

The sample holds many counts of this clonotype. TCRdb re-called the 5' RACE reads through MiXCR, storing one row per CDR3 protein. The repertoire holds some 16,000 distinct CDR3 sequences, with around 4% as singletons. This receptor was taken from a man aged 25-45 years who received the YFV17D yellow fever vaccine. The material sequenced was PBMCs, either bulk or a sorted T-cell subset (CD4+, CD8+, memory, or dextramer-sorted; not recorded which), taken 15 days after the yellow fever booster vaccination.

The CDR3 region is CASRQVGEKLFF. CDR3 nucleotides: TGTGCCAGCAGACAGGTCGGGGAAAAACTGTTTTTT. The chain has TRBV6-5 and TRBJ1-4, with D tentatively TRBD1 (5 bases). The CDR3 consists of 12 residues. The V gene lost 6 bases and the J gene lost 8 bases, with 10 bases spanning the gap. CDR1 and CDR2 from the germline V gene are MNHEY and SVGAGI.